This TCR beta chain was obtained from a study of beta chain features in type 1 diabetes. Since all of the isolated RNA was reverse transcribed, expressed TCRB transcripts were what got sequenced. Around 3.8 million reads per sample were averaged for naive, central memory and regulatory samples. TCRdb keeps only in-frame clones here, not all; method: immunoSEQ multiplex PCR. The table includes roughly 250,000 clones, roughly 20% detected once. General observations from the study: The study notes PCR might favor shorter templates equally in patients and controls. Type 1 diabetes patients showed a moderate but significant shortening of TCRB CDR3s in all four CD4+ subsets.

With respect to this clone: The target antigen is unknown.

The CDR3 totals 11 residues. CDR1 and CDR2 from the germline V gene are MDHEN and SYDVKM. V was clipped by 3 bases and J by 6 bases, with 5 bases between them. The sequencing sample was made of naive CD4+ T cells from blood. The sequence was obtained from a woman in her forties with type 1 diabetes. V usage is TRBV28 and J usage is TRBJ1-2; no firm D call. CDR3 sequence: CASSFGHGYTF. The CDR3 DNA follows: TGTGCCAGCAGTTTTGGCCATGGCTACACCTTC.